These 32 T cell receptor beta chains were all obtained from the same sample, sequenced in a study of T cell responses to AZD1222 COVID-19 vaccine. The method was immunoSEQ multiplex PCR; TCRdb's version includes in-frame clones alone and lacks a portion of them. Among more than 90,000 clones listed, 86% were seen once. Specimen: peripheral blood, collected on day 0 of AZD1222 vaccination. The receptors come from an adult in good health.

This chain joins TRBV3-1 (or the pseudogene TRBV3-2) and TRBJ2-5; D is ambiguous. CDR3 length: 14 residues. The ends were cut back, 1 base at V and 3 bases at J, with 9 bases in the middle. The germline gives CDR1 LGHDT, CDR2 YNNKEL (reference sequence). CDR3 sequence: CASSQGKREETQYF. DNA for the CDR3: TGTGCCAGCAGCCAAGGGAAACGGGAAGAGACCCAGTACTTC.

CDR3 region: CASSEARTGANEKLFF. Written as DNA, the CDR3 is TGTGCCAGCAGTGAAGCCCGGACAGGGGCTAATGAAAAACTGTTTTTT. The chain links TRBV2 to TRBJ1-4; 9 nucleotides align to TRBD1. The CDR3 is 16 residues long. Germline V gives CDR1 SNHLY, CDR2 FYNNEI. With V trimmed by 0 bases and J by 3 bases, 2 bases remained unmatched.

This chain uses TRBV4-1 with TRBJ2-2, with no clear D. The CDR3 consists of 12 residues. V was cut by 4 bases and J by 6 bases, with 6 bases left in between. Germline CDR1 is MGHRA and CDR2 is YSYEKL. CDR3: CASSLIPGELFF. In DNA, the CDR3 is TGCGCCAGCAGCCTTATACCCGGGGAGCTGTTTTTT.

This chain connects TRBV6-5 to TRBJ1-3, with D uncertain. V lost 7 bases, J lost 0 bases, and 10 bases lay in between. CDR3 length: 14 residues. Germline V gives CDR1 MNHEY, CDR2 SVGAGI. This chain's CDR3 is CASTLIDSGNTIYF. The CDR3 DNA follows: TGTGCCAGCACCCTCATTGACTCTGGAAACACCATATATTTT.

This chain uses TRBV5-8 with TRBJ2-7, with 10 bases matching TRBD1. With 2 bases clipped from V and 2 bases from J, the junction kept 7 bases outside the gene matches. The CDR3 is made up of 16 amino acids. Per germline, CDR1 SGHTS and CDR2 YDEGEE. CDR3 loop: CASSLTGTGATYEQYF. The CDR3 nucleotides read TGTGCCAGCAGCTTAACCGGGACAGGGGCCACCTACGAGCAGTACTTC.

The chain recombines TRBV5-5 with TRBJ1-1, with D perhaps matching TRBD1 (6 bases). CDR3 size: 16 residues. V was shortened by 2 bases and J by 2 bases, with 16 bases between the two germline ends. Germline CDR1 reads SGHKS; CDR2 reads YYEKEE (reference sequence). For the CDR3, the DNA is TGTGCCAGCAGCTTTGCCCCAGGGGCGAGTAACACTGAAGCTTTCTTT. Translating it yields CASSFAPGASNTEAFF.

The chain joins TRBV5-6 to TRBJ2-3; 9 nucleotides agree with TRBD1. The CDR3 runs to 17 residues. Trimming cost V 2 bases and J 2 bases; bases outside gene matches: 9. CDR1 SGHDT and CDR2 YYEEEE come from the germline V gene. This CDR3 is CASSFPGQGPSTDTQYF. The CDR3 DNA is TGTGCCAGCAGCTTTCCGGGACAGGGACCCTCCACAGATACGCAGTATTTT.

The genes are TRBV15 and TRBJ1-1; D is unclear. V shed 1 base and J shed 0 bases, with 6 bases lying between them. Germline CDR1 LNHNV, CDR2 YYDKDF (reference sequence). The CDR3 spans 14 residues. In DNA form, the CDR3 reads TGTGCCACCAGCAGAGGGGGTCTGAACACTGAAGCTTTCTTT. This translates into CATSRGGLNTEAFF. Variable domain in full (rest from reference TRBV15 and TRBJ1-1): DAMVIQNPRYQVTQFGKPVTLSCSQTLNHNVMYWYQQKSSQAPKLLFHYYDKDFNNEADTPDNFQSRRPNTSFCFLDIRSPGLGDTAMYLCATSRGGLNTEAFFGQGTRLTVV.

The chain combines TRBV4-3 with TRBJ2-1; 9 bases are a match to TRBD2. CDR3 length equals 16 residues. Losses at the gene ends were 0 bases for V and 9 bases for J; bases not matched to a gene: 9. Germline V gene lookup returns CDR1 LGHNA and CDR2 YSLEER. In DNA, the CDR3 is TGCGCCAGCAGCCAAGATCTCCCAGCGGGAGGATTTGAGCAGTTCTTC. Translated: CASSQDLPAGGFEQFF.

This clone was detected once. The V and J genes are TRBV10-3 and TRBJ2-7, with TRBD1 matching over 9 bases. Per the germline V gene, CDR1 is ENHRY and CDR2 is SYGVKD. V dropped 6 bases and J dropped 3; count of bases not matched to a gene: 3. The CDR3 length is 13 residues. The CDR3 sequence is CAIRQDRGYEQYF. Here the CDR3 DNA reads TGTGCCATCAGACAGGACAGGGGCTACGAGCAGTACTTC.

The chain recombines TRBV6-5 with TRBJ1-5; D is undetermined. The V gene's germline CDR1 is MNHEY and CDR2 SVGAGI. This CDR3 region has 14 residues. The germline V and J ends were trimmed by 2 bases and 1 base, with 6 bases remaining between them. The CDR3 bases are TGTGCCAGCAGTTACGACACAAGCAATCAGCCCCAGCATTTT. Protein: CASSYDTSNQPQHF.

The V call is TRBV6-2 or TRBV6-3, the J call TRBJ2-2; no clear D gene. V was cut by 6 bases and J by 4 bases, with 15 bases left in between. Germline loops: CDR1 MNHEY, CDR2 SVGEGT. The CDR3 sequence is 15 residues long. In nucleotides, the CDR3 is TGTGCCAGCAGCCAGCCGGCCAGAACCACCGGGGAGCTGTTTTTT. Translation: CASSQPARTTGELFF.

This rearrangement joins TRBV9 to TRBJ2-4, with D possibly TRBD2 on 5 matching bases. Trimming stripped 1 base from V and 0 bases from J, with 8 bases between. CDR1 is SGDLS and CDR2 is YYNGEE in the germline V gene. The CDR3 has 15 residues. The CDR3 region is CASSVKAGAKNIQYF. The CDR3 DNA reads as TGTGCCAGCAGCGTAAAGGCGGGAGCCAAAAACATTCAGTACTTC.

The chain has TRBV4-2 and TRBJ1-2; D remains unclear. Germline assignment: CDR1 LGHNA and CDR2 YNFKEQ. V was shortened by 0 bases and J by 6 bases, with 11 bases between the two germline ends. The CDR3 is made up of 14 amino acids. In nucleotides, the CDR3 is TGTGCCAGCAGCCAAGAAGGAGAATTTCATGGCTACACCTTC. This gives the protein CASSQEGEFHGYTF.

This chain links TRBV7-9 with TRBJ1-2; TRBD1 agrees at 7 bases. V dropped 6 bases and J dropped 7; count of bases not matched to a gene: 8. CDR3 length: 13 amino acids. The germline CDR1 and CDR2 sequences are SEHNR and FQNEAQ (reference sequence). The CDR3 nucleotides are TGTGCCAGCAGTCGCGACAGGGTGGGTGGCTACACCTTC. Its translation: CASSRDRVGGYTF.

V is TRBV30 and J is TRBJ1-1; tentative D call: TRBD1 (5 bases). CDR3 length equals 14 residues. In germline, CDR1 is GTSNPN, CDR2 SVGIG (reference sequence). Between the trimmed V and J ends, which lost 4 bases and 2 bases, there was a span of 14 bases. CDR3 sequence reads: CAWNRKGANTEAFF. In DNA form, the CDR3 reads TGTGCCTGGAATCGAAAAGGGGCCAACACTGAAGCTTTCTTT.

The chain uses TRBV6-5 and TRBJ1-2, with 9 bases lining up with TRBD1. The CDR3 is made up of 14 amino acids. Germline lookup yields CDR1 MNHEY and CDR2 SVGAGI. V lost 6 bases, J lost 2 bases, and 4 bases stayed unmatched. In nucleotides, the CDR3 is TGTGCCAGCAGACCGGACAGGGGAAACTATGGCTACACCTTC. It specifies CASRPDRGNYGYTF.

This chain connects TRBV7-9 to TRBJ1-5; 8 nucleotides match TRBD1. CDR3 length: 15 residues. Trimming removed 1 base from V and 5 bases from J; junction bases left unmatched: 4. CDR1 and CDR2 from the germline V gene are SEHNR and FQNEAQ (reference sequence). The CDR3 here is CASSLGTGFHQPQHF. In DNA, the CDR3 is TGTGCCAGCAGCTTAGGGACAGGGTTTCATCAGCCCCAGCATTTT.

V and J are TRBV9 and TRBJ2-7, with TRBD1 identical over 7 bases. The CDR3 loop spans 14 amino acids. With V trimmed by 3 bases and J by 6 bases, 9 bases remained unmatched. Germline V gives CDR1 SGDLS, CDR2 YYNGEE. CDR3 DNA: TGTGCCAGCAGCGCAAGACAGGGCGCGGGCGAGCAGTACTTC. Translating gives CASSARQGAGEQYF.

This clone appeared many times. The chain links TRBV24-1 to TRBJ1-2; D may be TRBD1 (5 bases). CDR1 KGHDR and CDR2 SFDVKD come from the germline V gene. This CDR3 is 12 amino acids long. Deletions cut 4 bases from V and 4 bases from J, with 6 bases between. The CDR3 DNA reads TGTGCCACCAGTGAAGACAGCTATGGCTACACCTTC. This gives the protein CATSEDSYGYTF.

The V call is TRBV6-2 or TRBV6-3, the J call TRBJ2-7, with D maybe TRBD2 (6 bases). The CDR3 is 17 amino acids. The V and J ends lost 0 bases and 4 bases respectively, with 19 bases between them. The V gene's germline CDR1 is MNHEY and CDR2 SVGEGT. The CDR3 coding sequence is TGTGCCAGCAGTTACTCGAATACGGGAGCGACCGTATACGAGCAGTACTTC. Amino acid sequence: CASSYSNTGATVYEQYF.

The chain is built from TRBV24-1 and TRBJ1-1; perhaps TRBD1 as D (5 bases). From germline, CDR1 is KGHDR and CDR2 SFDVKD. Trimming removed 5 bases at V and 4 bases at J, with 10 bases between. The CDR3 loop spans 13 amino acids. The CDR3 region is CATSAGGGTEAFF. The CDR3 DNA reads as TGTGCCACCAGTGCCGGGGGGGGCACTGAAGCTTTCTTT.

The chain is built from TRBV7-2 and TRBJ1-1; 7 bases are a match to TRBD1. V dropped 7 bases and J dropped 4; count of bases not matched to a gene: 3. The CDR3 covers 12 residues. Germline CDR1 reads SGHTA; CDR2 reads FQGNSA. CDR3 nucleotide sequence: TGTGCCAGCAAAGGGGGCGGCACTGAAGCTTTCTTT. As protein: CASKGGGTEAFF.

The V and J genes are TRBV21-1 and TRBJ2-5; TRBD2, the table's D call, was not compared with the DNA. TRBV21-1 is given as a pseudogene. The CDR3 consists of 18 residues. The CDR3: CAGRNPSGSRGGEETQYF. For the CDR3, the DNA is TGTGCCGGTAGGAATCCTAGCGGGAGTCGTGGTGGAGAAGAGACCCAGTACTTC.

The rearrangement links TRBV2 to TRBJ2-3; perhaps TRBD2 as D (7 bases). The V end lost 2 bases, the J end lost 3 bases, and 12 bases lay between the germline ends. Germline CDR1 reads SNHLY; CDR2 reads FYNNEI. CDR3 length: 15 residues. The CDR3 DNA sequence: TGTGCCAGCAGTGAATGGGGGGGCCTGACAGATACGCAGTATTTT. Translated: CASSEWGGLTDTQYF.

J is TRBJ1-3 and V is TRBV11-2; D possibly corresponds to TRBD1 (6 bases). V lost 3 bases, J lost 0 bases, and 12 bases lay in between. Germline values: CDR1 SGHAT, CDR2 FQNNGV. The CDR3 runs 16 residues. The CDR3 sequence: CASSFGTTDSGNTIYF. The CDR3 nucleotides are TGTGCCAGCAGCTTCGGGACAACGGACTCTGGAAACACCATATATTTT.

This sequence joins TRBV19 and TRBJ1-1, with TRBD1 matching over 8 bases. This CDR3 is built from 13 residues. V lost 5 bases, J lost 6 bases, and 5 bases stayed unmatched. Germline V lookup: CDR1 LNHDA, CDR2 SQIVND (reference sequence). CDR3 in amino acids: CASSPQGEAEAFF. The CDR3 coding sequence is TGTGCCAGTAGTCCACAGGGGGAGGCTGAAGCTTTCTTT.

The chain is built from TRBV19 and TRBJ1-1; D is unresolved. V lost 3 bases and J lost 1, with 21 bases in between. Germline lookup yields CDR1 LNHDA and CDR2 SQIVND (reference sequence). The CDR3 is 18 amino acids. CDR3 residues: CASSIGQFIDHPNTEAFF. CDR3 DNA sequence: TGTGCCAGTAGTATTGGGCAATTTATAGATCATCCGAACACTGAAGCTTTCTTT. The variable domain in full, with the rest retrieved from reference TRBV19 and TRBJ1-1, is DGGITQSPKYLFRKEGQNVTLSCEQNLNHDAMYWYRQDPGQGLRLIYYSQIVNDFQKGDIAEGYSVSREKKESFPLTVTSAQKNPTAFYLCASSIGQFIDHPNTEAFFGQGTRLTVV.

The chain carries TRBV11-3 and TRBJ1-1; 7 bases agree with TRBD1. CDR1 and CDR2 (germline): SGHNT, YENEEA. J gave up 1 base and V 4 bases, and 3 bases lay outside the gene matches. The CDR3 spans 14 residues. The CDR3 is CASSSGQPNTEAFF. The CDR3 DNA is TGTGCCAGCAGCTCGGGACAGCCGAACACTGAAGCTTTCTTT.

The V and J genes are TRBV5-1 and TRBJ1-4, with a possible D match to TRBD1 (5 bases). The CDR3 consists of 17 residues. The V end lost 4 bases, the J end lost 2 bases, and 18 bases lay between the germline ends. The germline V gene encodes CDR1 SGHRS and CDR2 YFSETQ. The CDR3, as DNA: TGCGCCAGCAGCCCCGGGCGGGGACCAAGCACTAATGAAAAACTGTTTTTT. Translating it yields CASSPGRGPSTNEKLFF.

The gene calls are TRBV18 and TRBJ1-1; D is uncertain. The V gene lost 3 bases and the J gene lost 2 bases, with 13 bases spanning the gap. The CDR3 is made up of 15 amino acids. Germline CDR1 and CDR2: KGHSH and LQKENI. Here the CDR3 reads CASSPARTDNTEAFF. CDR3 DNA: TGTGCCAGCTCACCGGCCCGGACGGACAACACTGAAGCTTTCTTT.

The sample holds one count of this clone. The rearrangement uses TRBV5-1 and TRBJ2-2, with a weak D call TRBD1 (5 bases). Germline V gene sequence: CDR1 SGHRS, CDR2 YFSETQ. V lost 0 bases, J lost 2 bases, and 8 bases lay in between. The CDR3 length is 15 residues. The CDR3 loop reads CASSLVQGNTGELFF. The CDR3 DNA reads TGCGCCAGCAGCTTGGTCCAGGGCAACACCGGGGAGCTGTTTTTT.